Listed below are T cell receptor beta chains from one sample, sequenced in a study of T cells after yellow fever vaccination. MiXCR, run by TCRdb on the 5' RACE reads, gives a single entry per CDR3 protein. This table has about 130,000 distinct CDR3 sequences, around 7.4% appearing once. Sequencing used CD4+ T cells sorted from PBMCs, obtained more than 8 days after the first yellow fever vaccination. These receptors were collected from a man aged 18 to 30 who received the YFV17D yellow fever vaccine. The CDR3 runs from the conserved cysteine through the conserved F or W. The order of the fields is D gene, clone size, V gene, CDR3 length, J gene, CDR3 protein, CDR3 DNA. A D gene is named only where the DNA matches it firmly. The size field is filled for only some rows; it gives once, few, many or a size class.

.	.	TRBV7-2	12	TRBJ2-7	CASSLGTNEQYF	TGTGCCAGCAGCTTAGGGACGAACGAGCAGTACTTC
.	many	TRBV7-3	13	TRBJ2-1	CASSGGGHNEQFF	TGTGCCAGCAGCGGGGGGGGGCACAATGAGCAGTTCTTC
.	many	TRBV25-1	15	TRBJ2-2	CASKGWGPVTGELFF	TGTGCCAGTAAGGGGTGGGGGCCGGTCACCGGGGAGCTGTTTTTT
.	many	TRBV20-1	14	TRBJ1-1	CSALKGATNTEAFF	TGCAGTGCCCTAAAAGGGGCCACAAACACTGAAGCTTTCTTT
TRBD2	.	TRBV7-8	15	TRBJ2-7	CASSGAGGRSYEQYF	TGTGCCAGCAGCGGAGCGGGGGGCAGGTCCTACGAGCAGTACTTC
TRBD2	many	TRBV29-1	14	TRBJ2-5	CSVAYQSGGETQYF	TGCAGCGTTGCGTACCAAAGCGGGGGGGAGACCCAGTACTTC
TRBD2	many	TRBV12-3/TRBV12-4	17	TRBJ2-1	CATTGGPSGGVRNEQFF	TGTGCCACCACGGGGGGGCCTAGCGGGGGGGTAAGAAATGAGCAGTTCTTC
TRBD2	many	TRBV7-6	16	TRBJ2-3	CASSYGTSGGTDTQYF	TGTGCCAGCAGCTATGGGACTAGCGGGGGCACAGATACGCAGTATTTT
TRBD1	many	TRBV19	14	TRBJ2-7	CASSILDRTYEQYF	TGTGCCAGTAGTATTTTGGACAGGACCTACGAGCAGTACTTC
.	many	TRBV7-2	14	TRBJ1-4	CASSPVNRNEKLFF	TGTGCCAGCAGCCCCGTTAACCGTAATGAAAAACTGTTTTTT
.	.	TRBV4-1	17	TRBJ1-5	CASSQDSRGYGNQPQHF	TGCGCCAGCAGCCAAGACAGTCGGGGGTATGGCAATCAGCCCCAGCATTTT
TRBD2	many	TRBV7-2	13	TRBJ2-3	CASSLDDYRGEYF	TGTGCCAGCAGCTTGGATGACTACCGGGGGGAGTATTTT
.	many	TRBV28	15	TRBJ2-2	CASSGWTPGTGELFF	TGTGCCAGCAGTGGCTGGACCCCCGGCACCGGGGAGCTGTTTTTT
.	many	TRBV10-3	12	TRBJ1-1	CAISGGAIEAFF	TGTGCCATCAGTGGGGGAGCGATCGAAGCTTTCTTT
TRBD1	many	TRBV7-6	14	TRBJ2-5	CASRVWGQEETQYF	TGTGCCAGCAGAGTATGGGGACAGGAAGAGACCCAGTACTTC
TRBD2	many	TRBV5-1	17	TRBJ2-2	CASSSWGGRQDTGELFF	TGCGCCAGCAGCTCCTGGGGGGGACGGCAGGACACCGGGGAGCTGTTTTTT
TRBD1	many	TRBV5-4	15	TRBJ2-3	CASSLGGGVADTQYF	TGTGCCAGCAGCTTGGGAGGGGGCGTCGCAGATACGCAGTATTTT
TRBD1	many	TRBV24-1	15	TRBJ1-5	CATSEGGQGDQPQHF	TGTGCCACCAGTGAGGGGGGACAGGGCGATCAGCCCCAGCATTTT
.	many	TRBV15	16	TRBJ1-1	CATSRDRGGLNTEAFF	TGTGCCACCAGCAGAGACCGGGGGGGACTGAATACTGAAGCTTTCTTT
.	many	TRBV7-3	17	TRBJ2-3	CASSLTIGGSNPDTQYF	TGTGCCAGCAGCTTAACTATCGGCGGTTCAAACCCAGATACGCAGTATTTT
.	many	TRBV5-1	15	TRBJ2-3	CASSSSYRDGDTQYF	TGCGCCAGCAGCTCTAGTTACAGGGATGGTGATACGCAGTATTTT
.	many	TRBV19	14	TRBJ2-5	CATSSWSEGETQYF	TGTGCCACCAGTAGTTGGTCCGAGGGAGAGACCCAGTACTTC
.	few	TRBV6-8	15	TRBJ1-1	CASSPPRTVNFEAFF	TGTGCCAGCAGTCCCCCACGGACGGTGAACTTTGAAGCTTTCTTT
.	few	TRBV19	18	TRBJ1-5	CASSFLSLEQRTNQPQHF	TGTGCCAGTAGTTTTCTAAGTTTGGAACAGAGAACAAATCAGCCCCAGCATTTT
TRBD1	many	TRBV20-1	13	TRBJ1-2	CSASDRVNYGYTF	TGCAGTGCTTCCGACAGGGTTAACTATGGCTACACCTTC
.	many	TRBV12-3/TRBV12-4	13	TRBJ1-1	CASNSGGWTEAFF	TGTGCCAGCAACTCTGGGGGCTGGACTGAAGCTTTCTTT
TRBD1	many	TRBV5-4	14	TRBJ2-1	CASSRRDRGNEQFF	TGTGCCAGCAGCCGCCGGGACAGGGGCAATGAGCAGTTCTTC
.	many	TRBV6-5	17	TRBJ1-5	CASSYSRGRVDNQPQHF	TGTGCCAGCAGTTACTCGAGGGGCAGGGTCGACAATCAGCCCCAGCATTTT
.	many	TRBV7-2	15	TRBJ1-5	CASSSGVLSNQPQHF	TGTGCCAGCAGCTCTGGAGTGCTCAGCAATCAGCCCCAGCATTTT
.	many	TRBV7-9	13	TRBJ1-2	CASSTTGTGGYTF	TGTGCCAGCAGCACTACAGGAACGGGGGGCTACACCTTC
TRBD1	.	TRBV25-1	16	TRBJ2-7	CASSGSGTEIFHEQYF	TGTGCCAGCAGTGGTTCGGGGACAGAAATCTTCCACGAGCAGTACTTC
.	.	TRBV6-5	13	TRBJ2-5	CASSYLLGATQYF	TGTGCCAGCAGTTACCTTCTGGGGGCGACCCAGTACTTC
.	few	TRBV24-1	15	TRBJ2-3	CATSETRDSGDTQYF	TGTGCCACCAGTGAGACGCGGGACAGCGGAGATACGCAGTATTTT
.	many	TRBV20-1	12	TRBJ1-5	CSASAGVRNQHF	TGCAGTGCTTCCGCAGGGGTGAGAAACCAGCATTTT
.	many	TRBV7-7	15	TRBJ2-2	CASSLGRPRTGELFF	TGTGCTAGCAGCTTAGGGAGGCCGAGGACCGGGGAGCTGTTTTTT
.	many	TRBV19	12	TRBJ1-1	CASSIAWNEAFF	TGTGCCAGTAGTATAGCGTGGAATGAAGCTTTCTTT
.	many	TRBV7-3	15	TRBJ2-2	CASSLTGQNTGELFF	TGTGCCAGCAGCTTAACGGGACAAAACACCGGGGAGCTGTTTTTT
.	many	TRBV7-6	14	TRBJ1-4	CASSTWSQNEKLFF	TGTGCCAGCAGCACCTGGTCCCAGAACGAAAAACTGTTTTTT
.	many	TRBV2	11	TRBJ2-7	CASSESVSADF	TGTGCCAGCAGTGAATCGGTCTCGGCGGACTTC
TRBD2	many	TRBV7-2	19	TRBJ2-1	CASSLADRLAGGHRNEQFF	TGTGCCAGCAGCTTAGCGGACCGACTAGCGGGGGGCCACCGAAATGAGCAGTTCTTC
.	many	TRBV6-5	16	TRBJ2-3	CASSYEEGASWDTQYF	TGTGCCAGCAGTTACGAGGAGGGGGCGTCCTGGGATACGCAGTATTTT
TRBD1	many	TRBV7-9	16	TRBJ2-1	CASSPRDRGIVNEQFF	TGTGCCAGCAGCCCCCGGGACAGGGGTATCGTAAATGAGCAGTTCTTC
.	many	TRBV28	12	TRBJ2-2	CASSSGPRELFF	TGTGCCAGCAGTAGCGGTCCCCGGGAGCTGTTTTTT
.	many	TRBV7-2	14	TRBJ2-5	CASTTRRDQETQYF	TGTGCCAGCACGACAAGGAGGGACCAAGAGACCCAGTACTTC
.	.	TRBV7-3	13	TRBJ2-3	CASSSVGADTQYF	TGTGCCAGCAGCTCGGTAGGGGCAGATACGCAGTATTTT
.	.	TRBV5-4	15	TRBJ2-7	CASSLGAGDPYEQYF	TGTGCCAGCAGCTTGGGGGCCGGGGATCCCTACGAGCAGTACTTC
.	.	TRBV6-1	16	TRBJ2-5	CASSEFKNRWDETQYF	TGTGCCAGCAGTGAATTTAAAAACAGGTGGGACGAGACCCAGTACTTC
.	many	TRBV9	16	TRBJ2-1	CASSVLGRGAHNEQFF	TGTGCCAGCAGCGTCCTCGGACGGGGGGCCCACAATGAGCAGTTCTTC
TRBD2	many	TRBV30	15	TRBJ2-1	CAWTSGGAVWSEQFF	TGTGCCTGGACTAGCGGGGGGGCCGTATGGAGCGAGCAGTTCTTC
.	many	TRBV18	14	TRBJ2-1	CASSPVSQGSEQFF	TGTGCCAGCTCACCAGTGTCCCAGGGGTCTGAGCAGTTCTTC
.	few	TRBV4-3	14	TRBJ2-7	CASSQDYRDYEQYF	TGCGCCAGCAGCCAAGACTACAGGGACTACGAGCAGTACTTC
.	many	TRBV7-2	15	TRBJ2-3	CASSLDLAFTDTQYF	TGTGCCAGCAGCTTAGATTTGGCGTTCACAGATACGCAGTATTTT
.	many	TRBV7-9	12	TRBJ2-5	CASSSQLETQYF	TGTGCCAGCAGCTCACAGTTAGAGACCCAGTACTTC
.	many	TRBV7-2	15	TRBJ2-5	CASSPRLGSQETQYF	TGTGCCAGCAGCCCGCGACTAGGCAGTCAAGAGACCCAGTACTTC
.	many	TRBV5-1	14	TRBJ2-4	CASSLGLAKNIQYF	TGCGCCAGCAGCTTGGGATTAGCCAAAAACATTCAGTACTTC
TRBD2	few	TRBV7-2	14	TRBJ2-3	CASSLASGVDTQYF	TGTGCCAGCAGCTTAGCCAGCGGGGTGGATACGCAGTATTTT
TRBD1	many	TRBV5-1	15	TRBJ2-1	CASSLAGTGGSEQFF	TGCGCCAGCAGCTTGGCCGGGACAGGGGGGTCTGAGCAGTTCTTC
TRBD2	many	TRBV15	17	TRBJ2-3	CATSRGSSGGASDTQYF	TGTGCCACCAGCAGAGGTTCTAGCGGGGGGGCATCAGATACGCAGTATTTT
TRBD2	many	TRBV5-1	14	TRBJ2-2	CASRTLAGNGELFF	TGCGCCAGCAGGACGCTAGCGGGCAACGGGGAGCTGTTTTTT